Presented here are 5 T cell receptor beta chains from one specimen sequenced in a study of T cells in Graves' hyperthyroidism and ophthalmopathy. Using RNA transcripts as the source, TCR beta CDR3 regions were amplified. The HTBI primer set served for first-round RT-PCR of the TCR CDR3. TCRdb reprocessed the multiplex PCR reads via MiXCR and lists one record per CDR3 protein. The data hold a few hundred thousand distinct CDR3 sequences, with roughly 13% observed a single time. The specimen sequenced was blood. All receptors come from a woman in her twenties or thirties with Graves' hyperthyroidism that later progressed to Graves' ophthalmopathy.

This clonotype was picked up many times. This chain joins TRBV3-1 and TRBJ1-1, with D perhaps matching TRBD1 (5 bases). Trimming cost V 1 base and J 4 bases, with 13 bases left between them. The CDR3 loop spans 15 amino acids. Germline V gene data show CDR1 as LGHDT and CDR2 as YNNKEL (reference sequence). CDR3: CASSQVGGLGTEAFF. CDR3 bases: TGTGCCAGCAGCCAAGTTGGGGGGTTGGGCACTGAAGCTTTCTTT.

This sequence joins TRBV7-9 and TRBJ2-7; 13 bases align to TRBD2. The CDR3 is 17 amino acids. Per the germline V gene, CDR1 is SEHNR and CDR2 is FQNEAQ (reference sequence). Unmatched junction bases numbered 12, after V lost 4 bases and J lost 6 bases. CDR3: CASSYTTGTSGIGEQYF. CDR3 sequence (DNA): TGTGCCAGCAGCTACACGACCGGGACTAGCGGGATTGGCGAGCAGTACTTC.

There are a few counts of this clonotype. The rearrangement links TRBV30 to TRBJ2-5; 10 bases match TRBD1. The CDR3 loop spans 15 amino acids. V gave up 2 bases and J gave up 5 bases; unmatched junction bases: 8. Germline lookup yields CDR1 GTSNPN and CDR2 SVGIG (reference sequence). CDR3 sequence reads: CAWSSWDRGYETQYF. The CDR3 DNA sequence: TGTGCCTGGAGTTCTTGGGACAGGGGATATGAGACCCAGTACTTC. Drawing the rest from reference TRBV30 and TRBJ2-5, the complete variable domain is SQTIHQWPATLVQPVGSPLSLECTVEGTSNPNLYWYRQAAGRGLQLLFYSVGIGQISSEVPQNLSASRPQDRQFILSSKKLLLSDSGFYLCAWSSWDRGYETQYFGPGTRLLVL.

This chain joins TRBV11-2 and TRBJ2-5; no firm D call. The CDR3 has 11 amino acids. Per germline, CDR1 SGHAT and CDR2 FQNNGV. V was cut by 5 bases and J by 5 bases, with 6 bases left in between. CDR3 nucleotide sequence: TGTGCCAGCAGCATGCGCGAGACCCAGTACTTC. This encodes CASSMRETQYF.

The sample holds many counts of this clonotype. In nucleotides, the CDR3 is TGTGCCAGTAGGCCCGACAGGGGGGGCAATTCACCCCTCCACTTT. Its translation is CASRPDRGGNSPLHF. The rearrangement joins TRBV19 to TRBJ1-6; TRBD1 matches at 9 bases. The CDR3 is 15 amino acids. Germline V CDR1 and CDR2: LNHDA, SQIVND (reference sequence). Trimming at V came to 6 bases and at J to 7 bases, leaving 7 bases not matched to a gene.